What follows describes a single T cell receptor beta chain. Its antigen is still unknown. The second PCR ran roughly 7 to 12 cycles with a sample-barcoded 5' primer and J-beta primers. Each cDNA was tagged by a template-switch adaptor containing 12 random nucleotides. TCRdb ran MiXCR on the 5' RACE reads and lists one entry per CDR3 protein. The sample holds some 1.4 million distinct CDR3 sequences, 35% to 45% seen once. The sample originates from a study of blood T cells in healthy people across ages. Study-wide results and limits: A conclusive naive versus antigen-experienced comparison was prevented by the unsorted PBMCs.

PBMCs, at least 7 million per sample, were isolated. Germline V CDR1 and CDR2: PRHDT, FYEKMQ (reference sequence). The CDR3 is made up of 15 amino acids. Trimming took off 5 bases at V and 1 base at J, with 15 bases between the two ends. The sample comprised blood. The J gene is TRBJ2-7, the V gene TRBV13, with a possible D match to TRBD2 (5 bases). This receptor was obtained from a woman between 18 and 30 years old in good health. CDR3 in DNA: TGTGCCAGCAGCCGGTATCGCGAGGGTTCCTACGAGCAGTACTTC. Protein product: CASSRYREGSYEQYF.